One sample yielded the 29 T cell receptor beta chains listed below, sequenced in a study of vaccination effects on CD4 cells after COVID-19. After expansion with viral peptide pools in the ViraFEST assay, antigen-specific CD4+ T cells were sequenced. Researchers isolated CD4+ T cells once roughly nine days of culture had elapsed. Their SARS-CoV-2 infection, verified by PCR, occurred between March and December 2020. Everyone in the study got two shots of either the BNT162b2 or mRNA-1273 vaccine. Sequenced by immunoSEQ multiplex PCR; TCRdb stores in-frame clones only, minus some. The profile shows 14,000 or so clones, roughly 80% of them singletons. No antigen has been assigned to these receptors. The sequences come from CD4+ T cells from PBMCs cultured with HCoV-NL63 spike peptides, collected after COVID-19 vaccination. Every receptor here comes from a human donor who had a prior SARS-CoV-2 infection.

This clone was counted between two and nine times. The chain is built from TRBV7-9 and TRBJ2-1; 8 bases fit TRBD2. The CDR3 totals 17 residues. Per the germline V gene, CDR1 is SEHNR and CDR2 is FQNEAQ (reference sequence). V was pared by 5 bases and J by 9 bases, with 18 bases of the junction left unmatched. CDR3 in DNA: TGTGCCAGCAGCCAAAGAGGGGGACTAGGCAGGGTTGGTGAGCAGTTCTTC. Its protein is CASSQRGGLGRVGEQFF.

The chain recombines TRBV10-3 with TRBJ1-2; 9 bases are shared with TRBD1. This CDR3 region has 13 residues. Germline CDR1 and CDR2: ENHRY and SYGVKD. Germline trimming cut 7 bases from V and 6 bases from J; bases unmatched to any gene: 6. The CDR3 reads CAITMDRGDGYTF. CDR3 sequence (DNA): TGTGCCATCACCATGGACAGGGGAGATGGCTACACCTTC.

The chain joins TRBV6-5 to TRBJ1-1; D is unclear. The V gene's germline CDR1 is MNHEY and CDR2 SVGAGI. Between the trimmed V and J ends, which lost 7 bases and 0 bases, there was a span of 12 bases. The CDR3 loop spans 14 amino acids. In DNA form, the CDR3 reads TGTGCCAGCACCCGACCGGGGTTGAACACTGAAGCTTTCTTT. This codes for CASTRPGLNTEAFF.

This clone is classed as medium-sized. The V and J genes are TRBV7-3 and TRBJ1-6, with D perhaps TRBD1 (6 bases). V dropped 5 bases and J dropped 9 bases, with 17 bases sitting between them. The germline CDR1 and CDR2 sequences are SGHTA and FQGTGA. The CDR3 runs 15 residues. CDR3 in amino acids: CASSPMGGLGSPLHF. The CDR3 coding sequence is TGTGCCAGCAGCCCTATGGGGGGCCTAGGTTCACCCCTCCACTTT.

The chain has TRBV6-5 and TRBJ2-7; 9 nucleotides agree with TRBD2. V dropped 5 bases and J dropped 3; count of bases not matched to a gene: 8. Germline V CDR1 and CDR2: MNHEY, SVGAGI. There are 15 residues in the CDR3. CDR3: CASSKRASGDYEQYF. CDR3 coding DNA: TGTGCCAGCAGTAAACGGGCTAGCGGGGACTACGAGCAGTACTTC.

The chain employs TRBV6-5 and TRBJ2-3; D possibly corresponds to TRBD1 (6 bases). Germline V gene sequence: CDR1 MNHEY, CDR2 SVGAGI. V was trimmed by 2 bases and J by 4 bases, leaving 13 bases between them. The CDR3 extends over 15 amino acids. Written as DNA, the CDR3 is TGTGCCAGCAGTTACAGGGCGGACAGTGCAGATACGCAGTATTTT. Translation: CASSYRADSADTQYF.

This sequence joins TRBV4-1 and TRBJ2-7; 12 bases are shared with TRBD2. This CDR3 region has 14 residues. Trimming took 1 base from V and 10 from J; bases not matched to a gene: 5. CDR1 is MGHRA, CDR2 YSYEKL, per germline. CDR3 nucleotides: TGCGCCAGCAGCCAAGGGGCGACTAGCGGGAGACAGTACTTC. Its translation: CASSQGATSGRQYF.

The V gene is TRBV5-5, the J gene TRBJ2-1, with 8 bases fitting TRBD1. The J segment lost 7 bases and the V segment lost 1 base, leaving 10 bases of the junction unmatched. Germline V CDR1 and CDR2: SGHKS, YYEKEE (reference sequence). This CDR3 spans 16 amino acids. This CDR3 is CASSLIHGQGANEQFF. CDR3 coding DNA: TGTGCCAGCAGCTTGATCCATGGTCAGGGGGCGAATGAGCAGTTCTTC.

This clone was found once. V is TRBV6-4 and J is TRBJ2-3; D might be TRBD1 (6 bases). With 5 bases removed from V and 0 bases from J, the gap between germline ends came to 12 bases. Germline V gene data show CDR1 as MRHNA and CDR2 as SNTAGT. The CDR3 extends over 15 amino acids. CDR3 amino acids: CASSMDRTSTDTQYF. The CDR3 nucleotides are TGTGCCAGCAGTATGGACAGAACAAGCACAGATACGCAGTATTTT.

The chain links TRBV9 to TRBJ2-5; 11 bases fit TRBD1. CDR1 SGDLS and CDR2 YYNGEE come from the germline V gene. V shed 1 base and J 4 bases; nucleotides not matched to a gene: 6. The CDR3 contains 16 residues. CDR3 in amino acids: CASSVSGTGGRETQYF. The CDR3 DNA reads TGTGCCAGCAGCGTATCCGGGACAGGGGGGCGAGAGACCCAGTACTTC.

This clone has a single count. The chain carries TRBV11-1 and TRBJ1-1; weak D call: TRBD1 (6 bases). The germline V and J ends were trimmed by 4 bases and 3 bases, with 12 bases remaining between them. CDR3 length: 14 residues. Germline-derived CDR1 and CDR2 are SGHAT and FQDESV (reference sequence). The CDR3 DNA is TGTGCCAGCAGCTCCGGGGGGGCGTACACTGAAGCTTTCTTT. Its translation: CASSSGGAYTEAFF.

The chain carries TRBV3-1 (or the pseudogene TRBV3-2) and TRBJ1-5, with D maybe TRBD1 (5 bases). This CDR3 region has 16 residues. CDR1 is LGHDT, CDR2 YNNKEL, per germline (reference sequence). Trimming cost V 4 bases and J 2 bases, with 15 bases left between them. The CDR3 loop is CASSRGMGVRNQPQHF. The CDR3 nucleotides read TGTGCCAGCAGCCGCGGAATGGGGGTTCGCAATCAGCCCCAGCATTTT.

The chain combines TRBV5-1 with TRBJ1-2; D may be TRBD1 (6 bases). Per germline, CDR1 SGHRS and CDR2 YFSETQ. This CDR3 has 15 residues. Trimming pared 0 bases from V and 2 bases from J, leaving 11 bases between. DNA for the CDR3: TGCGCCAGCAGCTTGGCCGTCCAGGGGAACTATGGCTACACCTTC. Its protein is CASSLAVQGNYGYTF.

This clone was counted between two and nine times. In DNA, the CDR3 is TGTGCCAGCAGCTTAGTTGTGGATACGCAGTATTTT. As protein: CASSLVVDTQYF. The rearrangement uses TRBV11-1 and TRBJ2-3; D gene unclear. V was clipped by 1 base and J by 6 bases, with 5 bases between them. The CDR3 length is 12 residues. Germline lookup yields CDR1 SGHAT and CDR2 FQDESV (reference sequence).

This sequence joins TRBV7-2 and TRBJ2-5; no definite D call. Trimming shortened V by 5 bases and J by 5 bases, and 6 bases separated the two germline ends. Germline V gene sequence: CDR1 SGHTA, CDR2 FQGNSA. There are 11 residues in the CDR3. The DNA for the CDR3 is TGTGCCAGCAGCGTACAGGAGACCCAGTACTTC. This encodes CASSVQETQYF.

In its sample, this clone was seen once. The chain employs TRBV7-9 and TRBJ1-1; no firm D call. CDR1 and CDR2 (germline): SEHNR, FQNEAQ (reference sequence). Deletions cut 7 bases from V and 4 bases from J, with 16 bases between. CDR3 length: 14 residues. This chain's CDR3 is CASNAWAGGTEAFF. DNA for the CDR3: TGTGCCAGCAACGCTTGGGCGGGCGGCACTGAAGCTTTCTTT.

The chain uses TRBV7-9 and TRBJ2-3; D possibly corresponds to TRBD2 (5 bases). The CDR3 sequence is 16 residues long. The V end was cut by 2 bases, the J end by 0 bases, with 12 bases between. Germline loops: CDR1 SEHNR, CDR2 FQNEAQ (reference sequence). The CDR3 sequence is CASSLRSGESTDTQYF. DNA of the CDR3: TGTGCCAGCAGCTTACGAAGCGGCGAAAGCACAGATACGCAGTATTTT.

This clone was observed a single time. The chain is built from TRBV6-5 and TRBJ2-7, with D maybe TRBD1 (5 bases). The V gene lost 8 bases and the J gene lost 2 bases, with 13 bases spanning the gap. The germline gives CDR1 MNHEY, CDR2 SVGAGI. The CDR3 length is 13 residues. CDR3 bases: TGTGCCAGCCGCCCAGGGTATGCCTACGAGCAGTACTTC. It specifies CASRPGYAYEQYF.

The rearrangement uses TRBV5-1 and TRBJ1-1; a possible D gene is TRBD1 (5 bases). V lost 1 base and J 1 base, leaving 5 bases between the germline ends. From germline, CDR1 is SGHRS and CDR2 YFSETQ. This CDR3 comprises 13 residues. In nucleotides, the CDR3 is TGCGCCAGCAGCTTGACAGGGAACACTGAAGCTTTCTTT. Protein sequence: CASSLTGNTEAFF.

The gene calls are TRBV30 and TRBJ1-2; maybe TRBD1 (5 bases). The V gene lost 4 bases and the J gene lost 8 bases, with 14 bases spanning the gap. CDR1 GTSNPN and CDR2 SVGIG come from the germline V gene (reference sequence). This CDR3 region has 12 residues. This CDR3 reads CAWISTGLGYTF. The CDR3 DNA follows: TGTGCCTGGATCTCCACAGGCCTCGGCTACACCTTC.

This clone was observed a few times. The V gene is TRBV5-1, the J gene TRBJ2-3, with TRBD2 matching 7 bases. Per the germline V gene, CDR1 is SGHRS and CDR2 is YFSETQ. This CDR3 is built from 14 residues. Trimming removed 4 bases from V and 5 bases from J; junction bases left unmatched: 7. DNA for the CDR3: TGCGCCAGCAGCCCGCAGACGGGGGGAGATACGCAGTATTTT. Encoded protein: CASSPQTGGDTQYF.

The chain joins TRBV19 to TRBJ1-2, with unresolved D. V was pared by 8 bases and J by 0 bases, with 13 bases between. The CDR3 extends over 14 amino acids. CDR1 and CDR2 (germline): LNHDA, SQIVND (reference sequence). CDR3 in amino acids: CASQSGRANYGYTF. The CDR3 bases are TGTGCCAGTCAGAGCGGAAGGGCTAACTATGGCTACACCTTC. Variable domain in full (rest from reference TRBV19 and TRBJ1-2): DGGITQSPKYLFRKEGQNVTLSCEQNLNHDAMYWYRQDPGQGLRLIYYSQIVNDFQKGDIAEGYSVSREKKESFPLTVTSAQKNPTAFYLCASQSGRANYGYTFGSGTRLTVV.

In its sample, this clone is medium-sized (0.01 to 0.1%). The rearrangement uses TRBV9 and TRBJ2-1; 9 bases map to TRBD2. This CDR3 is built from 15 residues. CDR1 and CDR2 from the germline V gene are SGDLS and YYNGEE. With 3 bases clipped from V and 2 bases from J, the junction kept 3 bases outside the gene matches. CDR3 in amino acids: CASSGLAVPYNEQFF. CDR3 sequence (DNA): TGTGCCAGCAGCGGACTAGCGGTCCCCTACAATGAGCAGTTCTTC.

The chain is built from TRBV4-2 and TRBJ2-1; D is possibly TRBD1 (5 bases). Per the germline V gene, CDR1 is LGHNA and CDR2 is YNFKEQ. CDR3 length equals 17 residues. V lost 0 bases and J 6 bases, leaving 18 bases between the germline ends. The CDR3 loop is CASSQDVETGGANEQFF. CDR3 coding DNA: TGTGCCAGCAGCCAAGATGTGGAGACTGGTGGGGCCAATGAGCAGTTCTTC.

This clone was detected only once. The chain links TRBV9 to TRBJ2-1; D call uncertain. Looked up from germline, CDR1 is SGDLS and CDR2 is YYNGEE. V gave up 0 bases and J gave up 9 bases, with 13 bases separating them. The CDR3 is 14 amino acids. The CDR3 bases are TGTGCCAGCAGCGTAGACCCCGGATGGAGTGAGCAGTTCTTC. It translates to CASSVDPGWSEQFF.

The rearrangement links TRBV28 to TRBJ2-7, with TRBD1 identical over 9 bases. Germline assignment: CDR1 MDHEN and CDR2 SYDVKM. This CDR3 has 14 residues. The junction had 9 bases not matched to a gene; V was cut back by 10 bases and J by 2 bases. Here the CDR3 reads CAIRGQGHPYEQYF. The DNA for the CDR3 is TGTGCCATTAGGGGACAGGGCCACCCCTACGAGCAGTACTTC.

The chain is built from TRBV10-3 and TRBJ2-4; the D gene is possibly TRBD2 (5 bases). The V and J ends lost 3 bases and 5 bases respectively, with 14 bases between them. This CDR3 has 15 residues. Germline CDR1 ENHRY, CDR2 SYGVKD. CDR3 bases: TGTGCCATCAGTGATTCCGGGGTCCGGGAAAACATTCAGTACTTC. Protein: CAISDSGVRENIQYF.

The rearrangement uses TRBV5-1 and TRBJ2-1; no definite D call. Trimming cost V 0 bases and J 8 bases, with 9 bases left between them. The CDR3 consists of 13 residues. Germline CDR1 reads SGHRS; CDR2 reads YFSETQ. DNA for the CDR3: TGCGCCAGCAGCTTGGACAATTTTTATGAGCAGTTCTTC. It codes for CASSLDNFYEQFF.

V gene TRBV30 combines with J gene TRBJ1-6; no clear D gene. The CDR3 covers 12 residues. The V and J ends lost 0 bases and 14 bases respectively, with 11 bases between them. Germline lookup yields CDR1 GTSNPN and CDR2 SVGIG (reference sequence). The CDR3 DNA reads as TGTGCCTGGAGTGTACTTCCTATCACCCTCCACTTT. Translation gives CAWSVLPITLHF.